The rows below give T cell receptor beta chains drawn from one sample of a study of monozygotic twins with inflammatory bowel disease. For each CDR3 protein, TCRdb gives one entry from its re-call of the 5' RACE reads, without DNA. The specimen's table records over 350,000 distinct CDR3 sequences. The sequencing input was blood. These receptors were collected from a human donor with ulcerative colitis or Crohn's disease, or a healthy co-twin of an affected twin (not recorded which). Each CDR3 is given with its conserved first and last residue.

CDR3 protein: CATSGAGGSYNEQFF
J gene: TRBJ2-1
V gene: TRBV24-1

CDR3 protein: CASSYSSSGGSKETQYF
J gene: TRBJ2-5
V gene: TRBV6-5

CDR3 protein: CASSASKQFANTGELFF
J gene: TRBJ2-2
V gene: TRBV5-1

CDR3 protein: CASSLAPLAGGEFF
J gene: TRBJ2-1
V gene: TRBV7-9

CDR3 protein: CASSPGTRKETQYF
J gene: TRBJ2-5
V gene: TRBV7-2

CDR3 protein: CASSPTGFKDEQYF
J gene: TRBJ2-7
V gene: TRBV18

CDR3 protein: CASSYSGYPDTQYF
J gene: TRBJ2-3
V gene: TRBV6-6

CDR3 protein: CSVIRDRGNTGELFF
J gene: TRBJ2-2
V gene: TRBV29-1

CDR3 protein: CASSYGQGAYYEQYF
J gene: TRBJ2-7
V gene: TRBV6-2/TRBV6-3

CDR3 protein: CASSRTADLDTQYF
J gene: TRBJ2-3
V gene: TRBV6-4

CDR3 protein: CASSGTLTGREQYF
J gene: TRBJ2-7
V gene: TRBV6-2/TRBV6-3

CDR3 protein: CASSRTSGLFDPASPLHF
J gene: TRBJ1-6
V gene: TRBV18

CDR3 protein: CASSSLSGLYEQYF
J gene: TRBJ2-7
V gene: TRBV6-5

CDR3 protein: CACSGSAYTEAFF
J gene: TRBJ1-1
V gene: TRBV19

CDR3 protein: CASSVDPGSNYGYTF
J gene: TRBJ1-2
V gene: TRBV9

CDR3 protein: CSAKGGGNTEAFF
J gene: TRBJ1-1
V gene: TRBV20-1

CDR3 protein: CASSTSGGSTYEQYF
J gene: TRBJ2-7
V gene: TRBV7-9

CDR3 protein: CSARNRGTGEQFF
J gene: TRBJ2-1
V gene: TRBV20-1

CDR3 protein: CASSQVGQSNQPQHF
J gene: TRBJ1-5
V gene: TRBV4-1

CDR3 protein: CASSQDRDLLYGYTF
J gene: TRBJ1-2
V gene: TRBV4-3

CDR3 protein: CASSQLGTSGGGEQFF
J gene: TRBJ2-1
V gene: TRBV4-3

CDR3 protein: CASTLQLKETQYF
J gene: TRBJ2-5
V gene: TRBV12-3/TRBV12-4

CDR3 protein: CSARETSGGNYEQYF
J gene: TRBJ2-7
V gene: TRBV20-1

CDR3 protein: CASSPSGRYEQYF
J gene: TRBJ2-7
V gene: TRBV7-3

CDR3 protein: CASSPGPRGGQYNEQFF
J gene: TRBJ2-1
V gene: TRBV4-2

CDR3 protein: CASSLPDTGEQYF
J gene: TRBJ2-7
V gene: TRBV7-9

CDR3 protein: CASSPGTGSMHTDTQYF
J gene: TRBJ2-3
V gene: TRBV7-2

CDR3 protein: CASSYSGTVLAKNIQYF
J gene: TRBJ2-4
V gene: TRBV6-5

CDR3 protein: CASSLAVGGAKGYTF
J gene: TRBJ1-2
V gene: TRBV7-2

CDR3 protein: CASSSNLGYEQYF
J gene: TRBJ2-7
V gene: TRBV27

CDR3 protein: CASSSELAGGTNEQFF
J gene: TRBJ2-1
V gene: TRBV6-5

CDR3 protein: CASTQRGGFYGYTF
J gene: TRBJ1-2
V gene: TRBV6-1

CDR3 protein: CASSEYVENIQYF
J gene: TRBJ2-4
V gene: TRBV25-1

CDR3 protein: CASSFGDRLGTEAFF
J gene: TRBJ1-1
V gene: TRBV5-1

CDR3 protein: CASSYSGTDARTQYF
J gene: TRBJ2-5
V gene: TRBV6-5

CDR3 protein: CASSLDGDRADTEAFF
J gene: TRBJ1-1
V gene: TRBV7-9

CDR3 protein: CASSYSTTQYF
J gene: TRBJ2-3
V gene: TRBV6-5

CDR3 protein: CSVSISTGVNQPQHF
J gene: TRBJ1-5
V gene: TRBV29-1

CDR3 protein: CASSQFGGGRDRGQTGELFF
J gene: TRBJ2-2
V gene: TRBV4-3

CDR3 protein: CASSSPLSGQRVYLGNSPLHF
J gene: TRBJ1-6
V gene: TRBV7-7

CDR3 protein: CSAPGPNYNEQFF
J gene: TRBJ2-1
V gene: TRBV20-1

CDR3 protein: CASSGAGANEKLFF
J gene: TRBJ1-4
V gene: TRBV2

CDR3 protein: CASSMTGSGELFF
J gene: TRBJ2-2
V gene: TRBV5-1

CDR3 protein: CASSSSKTSGGPGSYNEQFF
J gene: TRBJ2-1
V gene: TRBV5-1

CDR3 protein: CASSGDLEETQYF
J gene: TRBJ2-5
V gene: TRBV9

CDR3 protein: CASSYLQGSWNTEAFF
J gene: TRBJ1-1
V gene: TRBV6-5

CDR3 protein: CASSYSAGALSYEQYF
J gene: TRBJ2-7
V gene: TRBV6-5

CDR3 protein: CASSPAGQGGSAQFF
J gene: TRBJ2-1
V gene: TRBV11-3

CDR3 protein: CASTSTVEQYF
J gene: TRBJ2-7
V gene: TRBV6-1

CDR3 protein: CASSYRDSFAYEQYF
J gene: TRBJ2-7
V gene: TRBV6-5

CDR3 protein: CASTQGGAKNIQYF
J gene: TRBJ2-4
V gene: TRBV6-6

CDR3 protein: CASSPQAGEEQYF
J gene: TRBJ2-7
V gene: TRBV11-3

CDR3 protein: CSARDLGRAGEQYF
J gene: TRBJ2-7
V gene: TRBV20-1

CDR3 protein: CASSLVPSLQYF
J gene: TRBJ2-7
V gene: TRBV12-3/TRBV12-4

CDR3 protein: CASSGPPGQGSYEQYF
J gene: TRBJ2-7
V gene: TRBV2